The 18 T cell receptor beta chains presented below share a single source sample, sequenced in a study of blood T cell repertoires in COVID-19. Generated by immunoSEQ multiplex PCR, the TCRdb table keeps only in-frame clones and is missing some. The table has some 190,000 clones, 85% to 90% seen once. Sequencing used PBMCs or T cells enriched from blood (not recorded which). Every receptor here comes from a woman between 40 and 55 years old in a cohort exposed to, infected with or recovered from COVID-19 (not recorded which).

The DNA for the CDR3 is TGTGCCAGCAGCCAGCCCCCGACTAGCGGGAGGGCCAGGTCCTACAATGAGCAGTTCTTC. Translating it yields CASSQPPTSGRARSYNEQFF. The chain couples TRBV4-2 to TRBJ2-1; TRBD2 matches at 14 bases. V dropped 3 bases and J dropped 1; count of bases not matched to a gene: 11. The germline gives CDR1 LGHNA, CDR2 YNFKEQ. The CDR3 is 20 amino acids.

The chain carries TRBV10-3 and TRBJ1-3; D possibly corresponds to TRBD1 (6 bases). The CDR3 is made up of 15 amino acids. Per the germline V gene, CDR1 is ENHRY and CDR2 is SYGVKD. V was trimmed by 4 bases and J by 1 base, leaving 11 bases between them. DNA for the CDR3: TGTGCCATCAGTGCGACAGGCGTTTCTGGAAACACCATATATTTT. This sequence encodes CAISATGVSGNTIYF.

The rearrangement links TRBV27 to TRBJ2-7; 9 bases are shared with TRBD1. With 4 bases clipped from V and 6 bases from J, the junction kept 4 bases outside the gene matches. This CDR3 is built from 13 residues. CDR1 and CDR2 (germline): MNHEY, SMNVEV (reference sequence). CDR3 sequence (DNA): TGTGCCAGCAGTTGGGACAGGGATCGCGAGCAGTACTTC. As protein: CASSWDRDREQYF.

The chain joins TRBV19 to TRBJ1-1; possibly TRBD1 for D (5 bases). Trimming removed 1 base from V and 5 bases from J, with 8 bases in between. The CDR3 spans 13 residues. From germline, CDR1 is LNHDA and CDR2 SQIVND (reference sequence). CDR3 loop: CASSIGGTTEAFF. Here the CDR3 DNA reads TGTGCCAGTAGTATAGGGGGCACAACTGAAGCTTTCTTT.

The chain couples TRBV2 to TRBJ1-2, with D perhaps TRBD1 (6 bases). CDR3 length: 13 amino acids. In germline, CDR1 is SNHLY, CDR2 FYNNEI. Trimming cost V 5 bases and J 6 bases, with 13 bases left between them. As DNA, the CDR3 is TGTGCCAGCAGTACAGGGTACGGGGATGGCTACACCTTC. Amino acids: CASSTGYGDGYTF.

This sequence joins TRBV2 and TRBJ2-1; 7 bases line up with TRBD1. Trimming at V came to 6 bases and at J to 8 bases, leaving 10 bases not matched to a gene. The CDR3 extends over 14 amino acids. Germline CDR1 reads SNHLY; CDR2 reads FYNNEI. The CDR3 sequence is CASSPSTGVHEQFF. The CDR3 nucleotides read TGTGCCAGCAGCCCCAGCACAGGGGTACATGAGCAGTTCTTC.

This clone has just one count. The chain couples TRBV7-2 to TRBJ1-2; D gene ambiguous. V dropped 1 base and J dropped 8 bases, with 11 bases sitting between them. The CDR3 covers 13 residues. CDR1 is SGHTA, CDR2 FQGNSA, per germline. DNA of the CDR3: TGTGCCAGCAGCTTAGGTTCTTCCGGGGGCTACACCTTC. Translating it yields CASSLGSSGGYTF. Complete variable domain (other parts from reference TRBV7-2 and TRBJ1-2): GAGVSQSPSNKVTEKGKDVELRCDPISGHTALYWYRQSLGQGLEFLIYFQGNSAPDKSGLPSDRFSAERTGGSVSTLTIQRTQQEDSAVYLCASSLGSSGGYTFGSGTRLTVV.

The chain recombines TRBV27 with TRBJ1-6, with 7 bases fitting TRBD1. This CDR3 comprises 17 residues. CDR1 and CDR2 (germline): MNHEY, SMNVEV (reference sequence). Trimming at V came to 0 bases and at J to 0 bases, leaving 2 bases not matched to a gene. The CDR3 loop reads CASSLSTGPSYNSPLHF. DNA for the CDR3: TGTGCCAGCAGTTTATCGACAGGGCCCTCCTATAATTCACCCCTCCACTTT.

V usage is TRBV7-9 and J usage is TRBJ1-2, with 7 bases aligning to TRBD1. V shed 4 bases, J shed 5 bases, and the junction held 10 bases outside the gene matches. The CDR3 runs to 15 residues. Per germline, CDR1 SEHNR and CDR2 FQNEAQ (reference sequence). The CDR3 here is CASSSLRGQLYGYTF. The CDR3 bases are TGTGCCAGCAGCTCATTACGGGGACAGCTTTATGGCTACACCTTC.

The chain has TRBV4-1 and TRBJ2-6; 10 positions agree with TRBD2. Germline assignment: CDR1 MGHRA and CDR2 YSYEKL. The CDR3 has 18 amino acids. V trimming: 3 bases; J trimming: 1 base; junction bases outside the gene matches: 6. CDR3 sequence reads: CASSQFSGGSSGANVLTF. For the CDR3, the DNA is TGCGCCAGCAGCCAGTTTAGCGGGGGGAGTTCTGGGGCCAACGTCCTGACTTTC.

This chain joins TRBV4-1 and TRBJ2-2, with TRBD2 matching 13 bases. This CDR3 has 17 amino acids. V trimming: 0 bases; J trimming: 5 bases; junction bases outside the gene matches: 3. Per the germline V gene, CDR1 is MGHRA and CDR2 is YSYEKL. This chain's CDR3 is CASSQDRLAGGTGELFF. The DNA of the CDR3 is TGCGCCAGCAGCCAAGATCGACTAGCGGGGGGAACCGGGGAGCTGTTTTTT.

The rearrangement joins TRBV7-9 to TRBJ2-1; TRBD2 agrees at 8 bases. J was trimmed by 5 bases and V by 2 bases; bases with no gene match: 14. The CDR3 covers 18 residues. Germline CDR1 is SEHNR and CDR2 is FQNEAQ (reference sequence). CDR3 nucleotides: TGTGCCAGCAGCTTACCGCGCGGCGGGGGGAGAAGAAACAATGAGCAGTTCTTC. Translating gives CASSLPRGGGRRNNEQFF.

This clone has just a few counts. V gene TRBV14 combines with J gene TRBJ2-7, with D possibly matching TRBD1 (5 bases). Deletions cut 3 bases from V and 3 bases from J, with 9 bases between. Germline V gene data show CDR1 as SGHDN and CDR2 as FVKESK. The CDR3 is 13 residues long. The CDR3 nucleotides read TGTGCCAGCAGCCAGGACATTCTCTACGAGCAGTACTTC. Protein sequence: CASSQDILYEQYF.

This chain connects TRBV6-5 to TRBJ1-1; possible D gene TRBD1, 5 bases. The germline CDR1 and CDR2 sequences are MNHEY and SVGAGI. This CDR3 is built from 14 residues. The V end lost 5 bases, the J end lost 0 bases, and 10 bases lay between the germline ends. The CDR3 DNA is TGTGCCAGCAGTCGGGGGAGGGTGAACACTGAAGCTTTCTTT. Its protein is CASSRGRVNTEAFF.

The genes are TRBV11-2 and TRBJ1-1; unclear D gene. Trimming stripped 3 bases from V and 4 bases from J, with 6 bases between. This CDR3 is built from 12 residues. CDR1 is SGHAT, CDR2 FQNNGV, per germline. CDR3 sequence: CASSFEGTEAFF. DNA of the CDR3: TGTGCCAGCAGCTTTGAGGGCACTGAAGCTTTCTTT.

The V and J genes are TRBV3-1 (or the pseudogene TRBV3-2) and TRBJ2-5, with D maybe TRBD2 (6 bases). Germline assignment: CDR1 LGHDT and CDR2 YNNKEL (reference sequence). CDR3 length equals 14 residues. The V and J ends lost 0 bases and 7 bases respectively, with 12 bases between them. CDR3 nucleotide sequence: TGTGCCAGCAGCCAAGAGCGGGGACCACCGACCCAGTACTTC. It specifies CASSQERGPPTQYF.

The V call is TRBV11-3, the J call TRBJ1-5; 7 bases are a match to TRBD1. This CDR3 comprises 14 residues. The germline gives CDR1 SGHNT, CDR2 YENEEA. Germline trimming cut 5 bases from V and 9 bases from J; bases unmatched to any gene: 10. The CDR3 sequence is CASSDGTALPPQHF. DNA for the CDR3: TGTGCCAGCAGCGATGGGACAGCCCTGCCGCCCCAGCATTTT.

The rearrangement uses TRBV18 and TRBJ2-1; TRBD2 is a possible D gene (6 bases). CDR3 size: 16 residues. V shed 0 bases and J shed 0 bases, with 9 bases lying between them. Looked up from germline, CDR1 is KGHSH and CDR2 is LQKENI. The CDR3 sequence is CASSPPTRSSYNEQFF. DNA of the CDR3: TGTGCCAGCTCACCACCGACTAGGAGCTCCTACAATGAGCAGTTCTTC.